Below are 23 T cell receptor beta chains sequenced from a single sample in a study of technical replicates of blood from several donors. Here immunoSEQ multiplex PCR was the method, and the copy in TCRdb shows in-frame clones only, minus some. The top ten hold 0.2% to 0.3% of the sample, which has about 85,000 clones, about 94% seen once. The sequencing sample was made of T cells isolated from PBMCs. These receptors came from a human donor in good health.

This clone was counted once. The J gene is TRBJ2-1, the V gene TRBV27; 14 bases fit TRBD2. The CDR3 runs 13 residues. The ends lost 4 bases at V and 14 bases at J; junction bases unmatched: 4. Germline CDR1 is MNHEY and CDR2 is SMNVEV (reference sequence). Here the CDR3 reads CASSSTSGRVEFF. CDR3 nucleotide sequence: TGTGCCAGCAGTTCGACTAGCGGGAGGGTAGAGTTCTTC.

The rearrangement joins TRBV5-1 to TRBJ1-1, with 10 positions matching TRBD1. With 0 bases clipped from V and 0 bases from J, the junction kept 5 bases outside the gene matches. Germline CDR1 and CDR2: SGHRS and YFSETQ. The CDR3 is made up of 17 amino acids. This CDR3 is CASSLAPGTGVNTEAFF. Here the CDR3 DNA reads TGCGCCAGCAGCTTGGCCCCCGGGACAGGGGTGAACACTGAAGCTTTCTTT.

The genes are TRBV5-1 and TRBJ2-7, with D maybe TRBD1 (6 bases). Trimming took 5 bases from V and 1 from J, leaving 13 bases between them. CDR1 is SGHRS, CDR2 YFSETQ, per germline. The CDR3 is 14 residues long. This CDR3 is CASRARGQSYEQYF. As DNA, the CDR3 is TGCGCCAGCAGGGCACGAGGACAGTCCTACGAGCAGTACTTC.

V usage is TRBV13 and J usage is TRBJ2-7; 7 bases map to TRBD1. Trimming at V came to 0 bases and at J to 4 bases, leaving 3 bases not matched to a gene. In germline, CDR1 is PRHDT, CDR2 FYEKMQ (reference sequence). The CDR3 is 14 residues long. For the CDR3, the DNA is TGTGCCAGCAGCTTAGGGACAGGGCGGTACGAGCAGTACTTC. Protein sequence: CASSLGTGRYEQYF. Full variable domain (missing parts from reference TRBV13 and TRBJ2-7): AAGVIQSPRHLIKEKRETATLKCYPIPRHDTVYWYQQGPGQDPQFLISFYEKMQSDKGSIPDRFSAQQFSDYHSELNMSSLELGDSALYFCASSLGTGRYEQYFGPGTRLTVT.

The CDR3 bases are TGTGCCAGCACCAACACGAACACCGGGGAGCTGTTTTTT. Translation gives CASTNTNTGELFF. The gene calls are TRBV25-1 and TRBJ2-2; D is ambiguous. The CDR3 is made up of 13 amino acids. Germline V gene lookup returns CDR1 MGHDK and CDR2 SYGVNS. Trimming removed 7 bases from V and 0 bases from J, with 6 bases in between.

This clone was observed a single time. The J gene is TRBJ1-2, the V gene TRBV28; possible D gene TRBD1, 5 bases. This CDR3 spans 11 amino acids. The germline V gene has CDR1 MDHEN and CDR2 SYDVKM. Trimming took off 6 bases at V and 5 bases at J, with 7 bases between the two ends. The CDR3 loop is CASSPGYGYTF. In nucleotides, the CDR3 is TGTGCCAGCAGCCCAGGGTATGGCTACACCTTC.

The V gene is TRBV30, the J gene TRBJ2-7; 8 nucleotides agree with TRBD1. Germline lookup yields CDR1 GTSNPN and CDR2 SVGIG (reference sequence). With 5 bases clipped from V and 5 bases from J, the junction kept 35 bases outside the gene matches. CDR3 length: 22 residues. The CDR3 region has the DNA TGTGCCTGGGTCGTATTCCCCCTAGAAAGATCGGGGTCGGGACAGGTACTCCACGAGCAGTACTTC. This gives the protein CAWVVFPLERSGSGQVLHEQYF.

The count of this clone is one. The chain recombines TRBV19 with TRBJ2-1; TRBD2 aligns across 14 bases. The CDR3 is 18 amino acids. Germline V lookup: CDR1 LNHDA, CDR2 SQIVND (reference sequence). V dropped 1 base and J dropped 8; count of bases not matched to a gene: 10. The DNA of the CDR3 is TGTGCCAGTAGTATAGGGGGGACTAGCGGGAGTTGGGAGGATGAGCAGTTCTTC. Its translation: CASSIGGTSGSWEDEQFF.

The chain recombines TRBV5-4 with TRBJ2-5, with 11 bases aligning to TRBD2. With 0 bases clipped from V and 7 bases from J, the junction kept 11 bases outside the gene matches. Germline CDR1 reads SGHNT; CDR2 reads YYREEE (reference sequence). This CDR3 contains 17 residues. The CDR3 DNA reads TGTGCCAGCAGCTTGGGTGATCTAGCGGGGGGTTCGGGGACCCAGTACTTC. Translated: CASSLGDLAGGSGTQYF.

CDR3 nucleotides: TGTGCCAGCAGGCGGGACAGGGGGACAGATACGCAGTATTTT. Encoded protein: CASRRDRGTDTQYF. J is TRBJ2-3 and V is TRBV6-1; 11 bases map to TRBD1. The CDR3 covers 14 residues. Germline assignment: CDR1 MNHNS and CDR2 SASEGT. Germline trimming cut 6 bases from V and 3 bases from J; bases unmatched to any gene: 2.

The rearrangement joins TRBV7-8 to TRBJ1-1; tentative D call: TRBD1 (6 bases). Germline loops: CDR1 SGHVS, CDR2 FQNEAQ. This CDR3 contains 15 residues. V was pared by 5 bases and J by 1 base, with 14 bases between. CDR3 region: CASSPLRGPNTEAFF. The CDR3 bases are TGTGCCAGCAGCCCCCTCAGGGGCCCGAACACTGAAGCTTTCTTT.

V usage is TRBV28 and J usage is TRBJ2-7; D perhaps matches TRBD2 (6 bases). Trimming removed 9 bases from V and 6 bases from J, with 21 bases in between. The CDR3 runs to 14 residues. Germline V gives CDR1 MDHEN, CDR2 SYDVKM. The CDR3 DNA follows: TGTGCCAGTTACCTCCCGGGACTGACTGGCGAGCAGTACTTC. Amino acid sequence: CASYLPGLTGEQYF.

The chain joins TRBV14 to TRBJ2-1, with TRBD2 matching 10 bases. CDR1 is SGHDN and CDR2 is FVKESK in the germline V gene. Trimming removed 5 bases from V and 5 bases from J; junction bases left unmatched: 12. The CDR3 runs to 17 residues. The CDR3 sequence: CASSALPGLAVNNEQFF. CDR3 DNA sequence: TGTGCCAGCAGCGCCCTCCCCGGACTAGCGGTAAACAATGAGCAGTTCTTC.

The V and J genes are TRBV19 and TRBJ2-7, with D unresolved. Trimming took off 1 base at V and 2 bases at J, with 18 bases between the two ends. The CDR3 loop spans 17 amino acids. The germline gives CDR1 LNHDA, CDR2 SQIVND (reference sequence). The CDR3 region has the DNA TGTGCCAGTAGTATAGCTCACCGCTCTAGATACCCCTACGAGCAGTACTTC. Translated: CASSIAHRSRYPYEQYF.

CDR3 DNA sequence: TGTGCCAGCAGCGTGGAGGACAGGGGAGTCAGTGGCTACACCTTC. This gives the protein CASSVEDRGVSGYTF. The chain joins TRBV9 to TRBJ1-2, with 9 positions matching TRBD1. Germline loops: CDR1 SGDLS, CDR2 YYNGEE. J was trimmed by 7 bases and V by 2 bases; bases with no gene match: 9. The CDR3 is 15 amino acids.

The V gene is TRBV5-1, the J gene TRBJ1-1; D is unresolved. This CDR3 has 16 residues. Trimming stripped 7 bases from V and 2 bases from J, with 21 bases between. The germline gives CDR1 SGHRS, CDR2 YFSETQ. CDR3 residues: CASSLGSHERNTEAFF. DNA of the CDR3: TGCGCCAGCTCGCTGGGGAGTCACGAGCGTAACACTGAAGCTTTCTTT.

The chain employs TRBV11-2 and TRBJ1-4; D is unclear. The V gene's germline CDR1 is SGHAT and CDR2 FQNNGV. The CDR3 sequence is 14 residues long. Trimming removed 3 bases at V and 4 bases at J, with 9 bases between. CDR3 coding DNA: TGTGCCAGCAGCTTGTGGCAGGATAATGAAAAACTGTTTTTT. This codes for CASSLWQDNEKLFF.

This clone came up a few times. The gene calls are TRBV9 and TRBJ1-3; D not resolved. The CDR3 length is 14 residues. CDR1 and CDR2 (germline): SGDLS, YYNGEE. The germline V and J ends were trimmed by 0 bases and 0 bases, with 4 bases remaining between them. CDR3 sequence reads: CASSVDSSGNTIYF. In DNA form, the CDR3 reads TGTGCCAGCAGCGTAGACAGCTCTGGAAACACCATATATTTT.

The chain has TRBV6-6 and TRBJ2-5; 10 bases agree with TRBD2. Germline CDR1 is MNHNY and CDR2 is SVGAGI (reference sequence). The trim removed 5 bases at V and 5 bases at J, leaving 5 bases unmatched. The CDR3 spans 14 residues. Here the CDR3 reads CASSPGTSDETQYF. The CDR3, as DNA: TGTGCCAGCAGTCCCGGGACTAGCGACGAGACCCAGTACTTC.

To note about this clone: This specimen includes other DNA sequences encoding the same CDR3. The chain links TRBV7-9 to TRBJ2-7; D unclear. The CDR3 length is 11 residues. Germline V lookup: CDR1 SEHNR, CDR2 FQNEAQ (reference sequence). V was clipped by 5 bases and J by 3 bases, with 5 bases between them. The DNA for the CDR3 is TGTGCCAGCAGCCATAGCTACGAGCAGTACTTC. This translates into CASSHSYEQYF.

The chain links TRBV6-5 to TRBJ2-7; D possibly corresponds to TRBD1 (6 bases). The CDR3 covers 14 residues. Germline V gene sequence: CDR1 MNHEY, CDR2 SVGAGI. V lost 4 bases to trimming and J lost 1 base, with 11 bases between them. This chain's CDR3 is CASSSWTDSYEQYF. The CDR3, as DNA: TGTGCCAGCAGTTCCTGGACAGATTCCTACGAGCAGTACTTC.

The chain has TRBV4-1 and TRBJ2-7; the D is unclear. Trimming cost V 2 bases and J 3 bases, with 8 bases left between them. Germline CDR1 reads MGHRA; CDR2 reads YSYEKL. CDR3 length: 13 amino acids. The chain's CDR3 is CASSQIHNYEQYF. CDR3 DNA sequence: TGCGCCAGCAGCCAAATACACAACTACGAGCAGTACTTC.

The chain employs TRBV27 and TRBJ2-1; 7 positions match TRBD2. Per germline, CDR1 MNHEY and CDR2 SMNVEV (reference sequence). V was clipped by 5 bases and J by 4 bases; unmatched bases: 11. This CDR3 comprises 16 residues. CDR3 sequence: CASSHSPGTKYNEQFF. DNA of the CDR3: TGTGCCAGCAGTCACAGTCCCGGGACTAAATACAATGAGCAGTTCTTC.